The present T cell receptor beta chain was sequenced within a study of OX40 agonist ivuxolimab in advanced cancers. On the study more broadly: It was permissible to have had prior anti-PD-1, anti-PD-L1 or anti-CTLA-4 therapy, and over 35% had some. Regarding the study as a whole: In the 0.1 to 3.0 mg/kg range, CD4+ and CD8+ blood T cells had expanded clonally by week 6. Among some nonresponders, normalized T-cell clonal expansion was also low. Researchers report that CD8+ T cells had, on average, more expanded clones than CD4+.

Germline assignment: CDR1 SGHRS and CDR2 YFSETQ. The CDR3 contains 16 residues. V was pared by 4 bases and J by 3 bases, with 5 bases of the junction left unmatched. Only one count was recorded for this clone. Its antigen is not known. The repertoire was sequenced with immunoSEQ multiplex PCR; TCRdb's copy has only in-frame clones and lacks some. Here the sample spans tens of thousands of clones, 85% to 90% being singletons. The sample in question was CD4+ or CD8+ T cells sorted from blood, obtained in a trial of the OX40 agonist ivuxolimab. This sequence was found in an adult with an advanced solid tumor such as melanoma, head and neck, liver or kidney cancer. V gene TRBV5-1 combines with J gene TRBJ2-5, with 14 bases that match TRBD2. For the CDR3, the DNA is TGCGCCAGCAGCCCGGGGACTAGCGGGAGAGAAGAGACCCAGTACTTC. Translating gives CASSPGTSGREETQYF.